This TCR beta chain was captured by sequencing in a study of CD8+CD57+ T cells in acquired aplastic anemia. In this sample, this clonotype turned up many times. Trimming stripped 0 bases from V and 4 bases from J, with 13 bases between. CDR3 length: 17 amino acids. Germline assignment: CDR1 LNHNV and CDR2 YYDKDF (reference sequence). According to the study, genomic DNA was the template for TCR beta VDJ and CDR3 profiling. MiXCR was run by TCRdb on the reads, yielding one entry per CDR3 protein. The sample holds some 190,000 distinct CDR3 sequences, 45% to 50% seen once. This rearrangement joins TRBV15 to TRBJ1-6; tentative D call: TRBD1 (6 bases). The receptor's source is a human donor in good health. What was sequenced was sorted CD4+, CD8+, or CD8+CD57+ T cells (not recorded which) from PBMCs. In nucleotides, the CDR3 is TGTGCCACCAGCAGAGATTTGGGGGCAATTTATAATTCACCCCTCCACTTT. It is translated as CATSRDLGAIYNSPLHF.